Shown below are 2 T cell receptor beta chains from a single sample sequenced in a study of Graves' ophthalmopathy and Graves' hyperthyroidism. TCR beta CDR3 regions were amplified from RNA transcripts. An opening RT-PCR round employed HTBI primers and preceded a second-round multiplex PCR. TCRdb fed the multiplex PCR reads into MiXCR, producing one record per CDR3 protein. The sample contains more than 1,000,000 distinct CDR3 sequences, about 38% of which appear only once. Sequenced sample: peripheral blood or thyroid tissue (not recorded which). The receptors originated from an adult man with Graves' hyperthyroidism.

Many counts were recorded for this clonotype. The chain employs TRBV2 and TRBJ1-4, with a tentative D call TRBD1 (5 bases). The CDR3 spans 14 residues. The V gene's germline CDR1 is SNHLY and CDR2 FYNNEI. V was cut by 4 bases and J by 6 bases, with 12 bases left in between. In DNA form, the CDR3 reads TGTGCCAGCAGTGCCCCCGACAGAGATGAAAAACTGTTTTTT. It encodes CASSAPDRDEKLFF.

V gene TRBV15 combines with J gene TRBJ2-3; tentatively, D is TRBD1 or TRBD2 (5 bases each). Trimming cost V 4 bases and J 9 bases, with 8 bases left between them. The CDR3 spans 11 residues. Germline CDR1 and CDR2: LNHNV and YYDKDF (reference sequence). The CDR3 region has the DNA TGTGCCACCAGCACTGAGGGGACGCAGTATTTT. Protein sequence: CATSTEGTQYF. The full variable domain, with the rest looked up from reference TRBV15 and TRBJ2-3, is DAMVIQNPRYQVTQFGKPVTLSCSQTLNHNVMYWYQQKSSQAPKLLFHYYDKDFNNEADTPDNFQSRRPNTSFCFLDIRSPGLGDTAMYLCATSTEGTQYFGPGTRLTVL.